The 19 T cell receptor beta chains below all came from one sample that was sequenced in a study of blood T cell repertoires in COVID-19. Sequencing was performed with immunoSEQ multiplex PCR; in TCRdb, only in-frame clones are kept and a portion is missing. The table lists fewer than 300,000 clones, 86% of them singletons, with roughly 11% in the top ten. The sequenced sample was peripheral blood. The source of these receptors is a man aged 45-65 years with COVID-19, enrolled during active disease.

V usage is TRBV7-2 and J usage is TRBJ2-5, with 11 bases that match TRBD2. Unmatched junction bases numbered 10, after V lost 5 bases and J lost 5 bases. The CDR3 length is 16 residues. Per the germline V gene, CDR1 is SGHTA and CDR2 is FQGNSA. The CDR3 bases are TGTGCCAGCAGCCCCTCCTCCGGGACTAGCGGTGAGACCCAGTACTTC. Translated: CASSPSSGTSGETQYF.

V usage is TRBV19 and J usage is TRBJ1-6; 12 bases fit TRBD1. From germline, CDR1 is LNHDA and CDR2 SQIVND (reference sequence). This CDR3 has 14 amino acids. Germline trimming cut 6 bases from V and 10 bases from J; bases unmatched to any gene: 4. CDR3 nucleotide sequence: TGTGCCAGTAGCGGGACAGGGGGCCGGTCACCCCTCCACTTT. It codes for CASSGTGGRSPLHF.

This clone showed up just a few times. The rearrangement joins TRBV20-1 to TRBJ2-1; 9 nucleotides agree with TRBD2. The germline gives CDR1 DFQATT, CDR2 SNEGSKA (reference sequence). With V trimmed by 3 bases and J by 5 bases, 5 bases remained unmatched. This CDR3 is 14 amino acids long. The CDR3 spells CSASLAGFNNEQFF. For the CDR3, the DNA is TGCAGTGCTAGTCTAGCGGGATTCAACAATGAGCAGTTCTTC.

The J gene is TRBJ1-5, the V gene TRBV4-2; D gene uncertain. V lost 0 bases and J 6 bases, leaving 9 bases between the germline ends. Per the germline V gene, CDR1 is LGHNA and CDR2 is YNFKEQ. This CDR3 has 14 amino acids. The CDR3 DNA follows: TGTGCCAGCAGCCAAGATGTGGTTAGTCAGCCCCAGCATTTT. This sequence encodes CASSQDVVSQPQHF.

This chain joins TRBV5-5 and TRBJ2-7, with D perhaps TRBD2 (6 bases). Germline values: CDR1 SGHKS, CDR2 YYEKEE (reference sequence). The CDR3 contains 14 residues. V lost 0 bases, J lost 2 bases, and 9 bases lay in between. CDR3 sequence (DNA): TGTGCCAGCAGCTTGGTGCGGGGCCCCTACGAGCAGTACTTC. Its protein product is CASSLVRGPYEQYF.

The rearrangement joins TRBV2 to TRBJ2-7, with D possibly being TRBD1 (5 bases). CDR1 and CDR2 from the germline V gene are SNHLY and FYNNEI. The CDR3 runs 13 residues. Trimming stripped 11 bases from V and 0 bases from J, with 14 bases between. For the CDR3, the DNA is TGTGCCGGAACAGGAGCCGACTCCTACGAGCAGTACTTC. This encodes CAGTGADSYEQYF.

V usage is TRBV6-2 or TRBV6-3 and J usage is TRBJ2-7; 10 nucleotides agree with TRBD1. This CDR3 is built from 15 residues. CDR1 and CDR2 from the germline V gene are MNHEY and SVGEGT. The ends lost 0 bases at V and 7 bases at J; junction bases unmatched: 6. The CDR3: CASSYSGTGVREQYF. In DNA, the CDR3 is TGTGCCAGCAGTTACTCCGGGACAGGGGTGAGGGAGCAGTACTTC.

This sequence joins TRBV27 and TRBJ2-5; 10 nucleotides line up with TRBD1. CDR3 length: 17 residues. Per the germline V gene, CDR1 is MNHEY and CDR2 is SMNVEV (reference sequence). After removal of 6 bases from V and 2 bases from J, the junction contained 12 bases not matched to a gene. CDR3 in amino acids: CASSKRQGARGQETQYF. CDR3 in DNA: TGTGCCAGCAGCAAACGACAGGGGGCGAGGGGTCAAGAGACCCAGTACTTC.

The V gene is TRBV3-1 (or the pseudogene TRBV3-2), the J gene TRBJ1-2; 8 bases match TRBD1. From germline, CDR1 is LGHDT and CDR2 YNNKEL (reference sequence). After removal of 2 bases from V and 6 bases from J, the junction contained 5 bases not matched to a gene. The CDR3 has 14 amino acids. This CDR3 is CASSQQGAYDGYTF. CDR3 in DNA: TGTGCCAGCAGCCAACAGGGGGCGTATGATGGCTACACCTTC.

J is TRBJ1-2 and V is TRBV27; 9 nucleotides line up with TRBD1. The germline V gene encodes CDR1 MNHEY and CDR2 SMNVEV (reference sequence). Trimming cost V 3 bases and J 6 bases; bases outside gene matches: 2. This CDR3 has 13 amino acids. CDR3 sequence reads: CASSLWTGDGYTF. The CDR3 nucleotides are TGTGCCAGCAGTTTGTGGACAGGGGATGGCTACACCTTC.

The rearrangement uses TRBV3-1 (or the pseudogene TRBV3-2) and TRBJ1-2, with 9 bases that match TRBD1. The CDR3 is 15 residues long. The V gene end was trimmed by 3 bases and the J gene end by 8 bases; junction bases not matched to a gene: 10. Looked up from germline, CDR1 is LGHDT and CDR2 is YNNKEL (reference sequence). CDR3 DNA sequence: TGTGCCAGCAGCCAGGAAATACAGGGGGCAGGGGGCTACACCTTC. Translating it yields CASSQEIQGAGGYTF.

As DNA, the CDR3 is TGTGCCACCAGTGATTTTGGGACAGGGAGAGCTTTCTTT. It specifies CATSDFGTGRAFF. The chain links TRBV24-1 to TRBJ1-1, with 9 bases identical to TRBD1. The CDR3 runs to 13 residues. Per the germline V gene, CDR1 is KGHDR and CDR2 is SFDVKD. V trimming: 1 base; J trimming: 10 bases; junction bases outside the gene matches: 3.

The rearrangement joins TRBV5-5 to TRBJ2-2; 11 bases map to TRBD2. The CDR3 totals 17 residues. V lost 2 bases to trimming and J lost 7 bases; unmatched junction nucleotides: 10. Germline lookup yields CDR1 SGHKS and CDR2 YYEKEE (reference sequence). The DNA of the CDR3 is TGTGCCAGCAGCTTCGAACCCTTGACTAGCGGGGACGGGGAGCTGTTTTTT. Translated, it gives CASSFEPLTSGDGELFF.

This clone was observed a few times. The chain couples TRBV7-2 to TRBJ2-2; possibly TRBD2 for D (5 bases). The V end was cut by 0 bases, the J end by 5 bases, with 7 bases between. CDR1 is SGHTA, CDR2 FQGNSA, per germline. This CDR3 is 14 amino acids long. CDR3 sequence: CASSLARRTGELFF. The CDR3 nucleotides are TGTGCCAGCAGCTTAGCACGGAGGACCGGGGAGCTGTTTTTT.

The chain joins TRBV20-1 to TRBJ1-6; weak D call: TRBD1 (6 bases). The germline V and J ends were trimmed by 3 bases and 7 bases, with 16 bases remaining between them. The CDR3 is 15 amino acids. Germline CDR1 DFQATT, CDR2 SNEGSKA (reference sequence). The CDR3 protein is CSASFPGGVNSPLHF. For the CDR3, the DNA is TGCAGTGCTAGTTTTCCGGGGGGCGTGAATTCACCCCTCCACTTT.

This chain's CDR3 is CARSSGTGLDYGYTF. CDR3 DNA: TGTGCCAGAAGCTCCGGGACAGGGCTTGACTATGGCTACACCTTC. V and J are TRBV5-3 and TRBJ1-2, with 9 bases aligning to TRBD1. TRBV5-3 is treated as an ORF (open reading frame) with a function not yet certain. Losses at the gene ends were 3 bases for V and 3 bases for J; bases not matched to a gene: 6. CDR3 length: 15 amino acids.

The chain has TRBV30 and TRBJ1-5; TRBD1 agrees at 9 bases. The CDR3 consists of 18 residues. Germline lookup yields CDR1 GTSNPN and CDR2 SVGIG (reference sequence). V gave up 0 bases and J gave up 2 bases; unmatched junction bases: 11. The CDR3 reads CAWSVRTGGTSGNQPQHF. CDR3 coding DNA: TGTGCCTGGAGTGTACGTACAGGGGGCACGTCTGGCAATCAGCCCCAGCATTTT.

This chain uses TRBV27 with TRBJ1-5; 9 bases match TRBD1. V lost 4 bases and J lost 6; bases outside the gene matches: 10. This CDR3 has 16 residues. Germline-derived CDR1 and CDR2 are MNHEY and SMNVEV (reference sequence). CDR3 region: CASSSGTGRDAQPQHF. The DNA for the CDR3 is TGTGCCAGCAGTTCCGGGACAGGGAGGGATGCTCAGCCCCAGCATTTT.

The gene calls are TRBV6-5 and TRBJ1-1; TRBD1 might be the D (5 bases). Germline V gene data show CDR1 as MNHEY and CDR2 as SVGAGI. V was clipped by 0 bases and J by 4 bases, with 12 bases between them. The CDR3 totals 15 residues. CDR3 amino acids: CASSYSSRGGTEAFF. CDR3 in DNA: TGTGCCAGCAGTTACTCGTCTCGGGGGGGCACTGAAGCTTTCTTT.